The 31 T cell receptor beta chains listed next were all sequenced from one sample in a study of T cell responses to AZD1222 COVID-19 vaccine. Assay used: immunoSEQ multiplex PCR; TCRdb lists only in-frame clones, some missing. In the table there are under 90,000 clones, 80% to 90% of which are singletons. The sample was peripheral blood, taken 28 days after the second AZD1222 dose. The receptor source for this set is an adult who received the AZD1222 COVID-19 vaccine.

V gene TRBV28 combines with J gene TRBJ2-1; D gene unclear. The CDR3 runs to 13 residues. V lost 5 bases to trimming and J lost 4 bases, with 9 bases between them. The germline CDR1 and CDR2 sequences are MDHEN and SYDVKM. CDR3 sequence reads: CASSHPGYNEQFF. CDR3 nucleotide sequence: TGTGCCAGCAGTCACCCTGGGTACAATGAGCAGTTCTTC.

V is TRBV28 and J is TRBJ2-2; 9 bases agree with TRBD1. From germline, CDR1 is MDHEN and CDR2 SYDVKM. This CDR3 spans 13 amino acids. V shed 10 bases and J 5 bases; nucleotides not matched to a gene: 5. CDR3 sequence: CATGTGPTGELFF. In DNA form, the CDR3 reads TGTGCCACCGGGACAGGGCCGACCGGGGAGCTGTTTTTT.

The V gene is TRBV5-4, the J gene TRBJ1-2; D unclear. The germline V gene has CDR1 SGHNT and CDR2 YYREEE (reference sequence). The CDR3 spans 16 residues. V lost 4 bases and J 6 bases, leaving 22 bases between the germline ends. CDR3 amino acids: CASSPPFKDGIDGYTF. The CDR3 DNA reads as TGTGCCAGCAGCCCCCCGTTTAAGGACGGAATTGATGGCTACACCTTC.

V and J are TRBV6-5 and TRBJ2-1; TRBD1 matches 7 bases. V lost 8 bases and J lost 3; bases outside the gene matches: 4. Germline values: CDR1 MNHEY, CDR2 SVGAGI. This CDR3 contains 13 residues. The CDR3 nucleotides are TGTGCCAGCTGGGGACAGCTCTACAATGAGCAGTTCTTC. The encoded protein is CASWGQLYNEQFF.

J is TRBJ2-3 and V is TRBV28; D uncertain. The CDR3 is 14 amino acids. Per the germline V gene, CDR1 is MDHEN and CDR2 is SYDVKM. V lost 5 bases and J 1 base, leaving 10 bases between the germline ends. The CDR3 region is CASSQSWGTDTQYF. Here the CDR3 DNA reads TGTGCCAGCAGTCAAAGTTGGGGCACAGATACGCAGTATTTT.

This chain joins TRBV3-1 (or the pseudogene TRBV3-2) and TRBJ2-3; maybe TRBD2 (6 bases). The length of the CDR3 is 15 residues. In germline, CDR1 is LGHDT, CDR2 YNNKEL (reference sequence). Trimming stripped 4 bases from V and 6 bases from J, with 17 bases between. CDR3 sequence (DNA): TGTGCCAGCAGCCCTACTAGCCGGCCAGGGGATACGCAGTATTTT. It encodes CASSPTSRPGDTQYF.

J is TRBJ1-5 and V is TRBV19; perhaps TRBD1 as D (5 bases). The CDR3 consists of 17 residues. V lost 1 base, J lost 5 bases, and 18 bases lay in between. CDR1 is LNHDA and CDR2 is SQIVND in the germline V gene (reference sequence). The CDR3 reads CASSIGRLQGEHQPQHF. CDR3 sequence (DNA): TGTGCCAGTAGTATAGGACGCCTTCAGGGCGAGCATCAGCCCCAGCATTTT. The variable domain in full, completed from reference TRBV19 and TRBJ1-5, reads DGGITQSPKYLFRKEGQNVTLSCEQNLNHDAMYWYRQDPGQGLRLIYYSQIVNDFQKGDIAEGYSVSREKKESFPLTVTSAQKNPTAFYLCASSIGRLQGEHQPQHFGDGTRLSIL.

V is TRBV6-2 or TRBV6-3 and J is TRBJ1-1, with D perhaps TRBD1 (5 bases). Deletions cut 4 bases from V and 1 base from J, with 7 bases between. Germline CDR1 MNHEY, CDR2 SVGEGT. The CDR3 runs 13 residues. The CDR3 DNA follows: TGTGCCAGCAGTTGGACATCGAACACTGAAGCTTTCTTT. Residues: CASSWTSNTEAFF.

The chain links TRBV5-1 to TRBJ2-7; the D gene is possibly TRBD2 (6 bases). This CDR3 comprises 15 residues. Germline-derived CDR1 and CDR2 are SGHRS and YFSETQ. Trimming stripped 7 bases from V and 2 bases from J, with 19 bases between. The CDR3 sequence is CASAMGGTYAYEQYF. Here the CDR3 DNA reads TGCGCCAGCGCCATGGGCGGGACTTATGCCTACGAGCAGTACTTC.

This clone was seen only once. V and J are TRBV28 and TRBJ1-5; D is ambiguous. The CDR3 loop spans 21 amino acids. The germline gives CDR1 MDHEN, CDR2 SYDVKM. Trimming took 2 bases from V and 5 from J, leaving 31 bases between them. CDR3 protein: CASSLPPLDERRFDRDQPQHF. CDR3 coding DNA: TGTGCCAGCAGTTTACCGCCGCTAGACGAGAGGAGGTTTGACCGGGATCAGCCCCAGCATTTT.

The rearrangement links TRBV28 to TRBJ1-2; 11 nucleotides align to TRBD1. Germline V gene lookup returns CDR1 MDHEN and CDR2 SYDVKM. Germline trimming cut 6 bases from V and 6 bases from J; bases unmatched to any gene: 15. This CDR3 contains 17 residues. In nucleotides, the CDR3 is TGTGCCAGCAGCCTCCCCGGGACAGGGGGACGGTTGGATGGCTACACCTTC. Protein sequence: CASSLPGTGGRLDGYTF.

The gene calls are TRBV30 and TRBJ2-7; 11 bases agree with TRBD1. Germline V gene sequence: CDR1 GTSNPN, CDR2 SVGIG (reference sequence). CDR3 length: 17 amino acids. V lost 2 bases and J lost 0; bases outside the gene matches: 9. CDR3 in DNA: TGTGCCTGGAGTTCAGGACAGGGGGCACTAAGCTCCTACGAGCAGTACTTC. Its protein is CAWSSGQGALSSYEQYF.

The CDR3 DNA sequence: TGTGCCAGCTCGGTCGTTAGGCTGTTTTTT. It translates to CASSVVRLFF. The V and J genes are TRBV2 and TRBJ2-2; no clear D. The CDR3 length is 10 residues. Germline-derived CDR1 and CDR2 are SNHLY and FYNNEI. V lost 8 bases and J 13 bases, leaving 11 bases between the germline ends.

V gene TRBV5-4 combines with J gene TRBJ1-5, with D possibly being TRBD1 (6 bases). This CDR3 has 15 amino acids. V was shortened by 10 bases and J by 7 bases, with 24 bases between the two germline ends. Looked up from germline, CDR1 is SGHNT and CDR2 is YYREEE (reference sequence). The DNA of the CDR3 is TGTGCCGGGGGCGGGGGGGGCGCAAATGGACAGCCCCAGCATTTT. As protein: CAGGGGGANGQPQHF.

The rearrangement uses TRBV15 and TRBJ2-7; D uncertain. V was cut by 0 bases and J by 4 bases, with 7 bases left in between. Germline-derived CDR1 and CDR2 are LNHNV and YYDKDF (reference sequence). The CDR3 is 13 amino acids. CDR3 sequence reads: CATSRDFPYEQYF. As DNA, the CDR3 is TGTGCCACCAGCAGAGATTTCCCTTACGAGCAGTACTTC.

The rearrangement joins TRBV7-2 to TRBJ2-3; 13 nucleotides agree with TRBD2. This CDR3 has 19 residues. V was clipped by 2 bases and J by 1 base; unmatched bases: 9. Germline lookup yields CDR1 SGHTA and CDR2 FQGNSA. DNA of the CDR3: TGTGCCAGCAGCTTACAACTAGCGGGAGGGGGAATCGGCACAGATACGCAGTATTTT. Its protein is CASSLQLAGGGIGTDTQYF. Complete variable domain (other parts from reference TRBV7-2 and TRBJ2-3): GAGVSQSPSNKVTEKGKDVELRCDPISGHTALYWYRQSLGQGLEFLIYFQGNSAPDKSGLPSDRFSAERTGGSVSTLTIQRTQQEDSAVYLCASSLQLAGGGIGTDTQYFGPGTRLTVL.

The chain links TRBV10-3 to TRBJ2-1, with a possible D match to TRBD2 (5 bases). The V end lost 6 bases, the J end lost 1 base, and 10 bases lay between the germline ends. This CDR3 has 14 amino acids. Germline V gene sequence: CDR1 ENHRY, CDR2 SYGVKD. The CDR3 loop is CAISSAVSYNEQFF. The CDR3 coding sequence is TGTGCCATCAGCTCAGCGGTATCCTACAATGAGCAGTTCTTC.

The gene calls are TRBV28 and TRBJ1-4; no definite D call. With 6 bases removed from V and 4 bases from J, the gap between germline ends came to 15 bases. The V gene's germline CDR1 is MDHEN and CDR2 SYDVKM. The CDR3 is 15 amino acids. The CDR3, as DNA: TGTGCCAGCAGGTCCTCGGGTAGCCATAATGAAAAACTGTTTTTT. Amino acid sequence: CASRSSGSHNEKLFF.

This clone was counted a single time. For the CDR3, the DNA is TGTGCCAGCAGCTCGGGACTAGCGGGAGTTACGAGCGAGCAGTACTTC. It translates to CASSSGLAGVTSEQYF. The V and J genes are TRBV7-2 and TRBJ2-7, with 14 nucleotides matching TRBD2. The CDR3 runs to 16 residues. Germline values: CDR1 SGHTA, CDR2 FQGNSA. The V and J ends lost 4 bases and 6 bases, in that order; junction bases with no gene match: 8.

This clone has just a few counts. The chain carries TRBV18 and TRBJ1-5, with 10 bases matching TRBD1. After removal of 2 bases from V and 2 bases from J, the junction contained 6 bases not matched to a gene. The CDR3 contains 17 residues. Per germline, CDR1 KGHSH and CDR2 LQKENI. The CDR3 DNA sequence: TGTGCCAGCTCACCAGGGACAGGGGTTAAGGGCAATCAGCCCCAGCATTTT. It codes for CASSPGTGVKGNQPQHF.

This clone showed up just once. This sequence joins TRBV3-1 (or the pseudogene TRBV3-2) and TRBJ1-1; possibly TRBD1 for D (5 bases). Germline V gene data show CDR1 as LGHDT and CDR2 as YNNKEL (reference sequence). Between the trimmed V and J ends, which lost 1 base and 4 bases, there was a span of 10 bases. This CDR3 contains 14 residues. In nucleotides, the CDR3 is TGTGCCAGCAGCCAAGTTTCGGGGGGCACTGAAGCTTTCTTT. This gives the protein CASSQVSGGTEAFF.

The chain combines TRBV28 with TRBJ1-4; D not certain. The V gene lost 2 bases and the J gene lost 3 bases, with 13 bases spanning the gap. Germline V gives CDR1 MDHEN, CDR2 SYDVKM. This CDR3 spans 16 amino acids. The CDR3 region is CASSLPRGSANEKLFF. The CDR3 DNA is TGTGCCAGCAGTTTACCGCGGGGTTCCGCTAATGAAAAACTGTTTTTT. Drawing the rest from reference TRBV28 and TRBJ1-4, the complete variable domain is DVKVTQSSRYLVKRTGEKVFLECVQDMDHENMFWYRQDPGLGLRLIYFSYDVKMKEKGDIPEGYSVSREKKERFSLILESASTNQTSMYLCASSLPRGSANEKLFFGSGTQLSVL.

The chain combines TRBV11-2 with TRBJ2-3; 10 bases agree with TRBD1. Germline loops: CDR1 SGHAT, CDR2 FQNNGV. Trimming at V came to 1 base and at J to 4 bases, leaving 2 bases not matched to a gene. There are 15 residues in the CDR3. The DNA of the CDR3 is TGTGCCAGCAGCTTAGCCGGGACAGGGGCAGATACGCAGTATTTT. The encoded protein is CASSLAGTGADTQYF.

This rearrangement joins TRBV6-5 to TRBJ1-5, with D possibly matching TRBD1 (6 bases). Looked up from germline, CDR1 is MNHEY and CDR2 is SVGAGI. This CDR3 has 13 amino acids. V shed 7 bases and J shed 1 base, with 8 bases lying between them. CDR3 protein: CASITGSNQPQHF. CDR3 nucleotides: TGTGCCAGCATTACAGGGAGCAATCAGCCCCAGCATTTT.

This sequence joins TRBV29-1 and TRBJ1-1; D gene uncertain. Germline loops: CDR1 SQVTM, CDR2 ANQGSEA. The CDR3 has 10 residues. V gave up 6 bases and J gave up 7 bases, with 9 bases separating them. The chain's CDR3 is CSVNQVEAFF. The DNA for the CDR3 is TGCAGCGTAAACCAAGTTGAAGCTTTCTTT.

The gene calls are TRBV28 and TRBJ1-5; D not resolved. V was shortened by 6 bases and J by 6 bases, with 12 bases between the two germline ends. The CDR3 is 13 residues long. Looked up from germline, CDR1 is MDHEN and CDR2 is SYDVKM. The CDR3 region is CASSQGGSQPQHF. The CDR3, as DNA: TGTGCCAGCAGCCAAGGCGGCAGTCAGCCCCAGCATTTT.

This clone was seen once. The rearrangement joins TRBV27 to TRBJ1-6; tentatively, D is TRBD1 (6 bases). The CDR3 consists of 19 residues. The ends were cut back, 0 bases at V and 2 bases at J, with 17 bases in the middle. The germline V gene encodes CDR1 MNHEY and CDR2 SMNVEV (reference sequence). CDR3 in DNA: TGTGCCAGCAGTTTATCGGTTGAAGGGGGAATCACCTATAATTCACCCCTCCACTTT. Translation gives CASSLSVEGGITYNSPLHF.

With regard to this clone: A much larger clone differs from this one at a single base, so this may be a read error. This chain's CDR3 is CSAHRGPNTEAFF. In DNA form, the CDR3 reads TGCAGCGCCCACAGGGGCCCGAACACTGAAGCTTTCTTT. The V call is TRBV29-1, the J call TRBJ1-1; TRBD1 matches 7 bases. The CDR3 totals 13 residues. CDR1 is SQVTM and CDR2 is ANQGSEA in the germline V gene. J was trimmed by 1 base and V by 7 bases; bases with no gene match: 6.

The gene calls are TRBV28 and TRBJ2-7; 9 bases agree with TRBD2. Trimming cost V 1 base and J 0 bases; bases outside gene matches: 4. The CDR3 runs to 16 residues. In germline, CDR1 is MDHEN, CDR2 SYDVKM. The DNA of the CDR3 is TGTGCCAGCAGTTTATCGCTAGCGGGATCCTCCTACGAGCAGTACTTC. Translating it yields CASSLSLAGSSYEQYF.

This chain joins TRBV19 and TRBJ1-5; no firm D call. Germline V gene sequence: CDR1 LNHDA, CDR2 SQIVND (reference sequence). Trimming left V 1 base short and J 8 bases short, with 6 bases between. The CDR3 is made up of 12 amino acids. The CDR3 reads CASSIVGEPQHF. The CDR3 DNA reads as TGTGCCAGTAGTATAGTTGGGGAGCCCCAGCATTTT.

The chain recombines TRBV27 with TRBJ1-5, with 8 positions matching TRBD1. The ends lost 5 bases at V and 4 bases at J; junction bases unmatched: 13. CDR3 length: 17 residues. Germline loops: CDR1 MNHEY, CDR2 SMNVEV (reference sequence). For the CDR3, the DNA is TGTGCCAGCAGTCGCCGATCCGGGACAGGCGATAATCAGCCCCAGCATTTT. It yields the protein CASSRRSGTGDNQPQHF.